A single T cell receptor (beta chain) is shown here with its context. Its antigen is undetermined. This record comes from a study of cytomegalovirus exposure and HLA in healthy donors. Findings and limits, study-wide: When analyzed later, a missense DCLRE1C variant was found to be linked to TCR beta V- and J-gene trimming.

Donors showed nominal health when sampled, although they likely had unrecorded immune exposures. PCR primers comprised 60 Vbeta and 13 Jbeta primers. Measured with immunoSEQ multiplex PCR; TCRdb has only the in-frame clones, and not every one. In all, the sample yields some 60,000 clones. The sequence was collected from a male donor in good health and CMV-seronegative. Sequenced input: PBMCs.

The CDR3 region has the DNA TGCAGCGTTGAAGATCCATGGGGGGATGAGCAGTTCTTC. Protein sequence: CSVEDPWGDEQFF. The chain combines TRBV29-1 with TRBJ2-1; D perhaps matches TRBD2 (6 bases). V shed 0 bases and J shed 8 bases, with 11 bases lying between them. CDR3 length equals 13 residues. The germline V gene has CDR1 SQVTM and CDR2 ANQGSEA.